The 23 T cell receptor beta chains listed next were all sequenced from one sample in a study of graft-versus-host responses after intestinal transplantation. No antigens are known for them. Clones were read by immunoSEQ multiplex PCR, and TCRdb kept only the in-frame ones, dropping some. The repertoire includes about 93,000 clones, around 83% of them detected once, and roughly 0.83% sits in the top ten. The specimen comprised unstimulated CD4+ T cells sorted from spleen or lymph node cells, sampled before intestinal transplant. These TCRs come from a human donor who received an intestinal transplant.

The genes are TRBV5-1 and TRBJ2-1; 13 bases agree with TRBD2. Germline V lookup: CDR1 SGHRS, CDR2 YFSETQ. The CDR3 spans 15 residues. J was trimmed by 3 bases and V by 5 bases; bases with no gene match: 2. The CDR3 loop reads CASRGLAGVYNEQFF. DNA of the CDR3: TGCGCCAGCAGAGGACTAGCGGGGGTCTACAATGAGCAGTTCTTC.

V gene TRBV4-2 combines with J gene TRBJ2-1; 12 bases line up with TRBD2. Germline values: CDR1 LGHNA, CDR2 YNFKEQ. The CDR3 has 15 residues. V lost 1 base to trimming and J lost 9 bases; unmatched junction nucleotides: 4. CDR3 loop: CASSQGLAGEFEQFF. The CDR3 nucleotides are TGTGCCAGCAGCCAAGGACTAGCGGGAGAATTTGAGCAGTTCTTC.

This clone was picked up a small number of times. This chain links TRBV20-1 with TRBJ1-1; D not certain. CDR1 and CDR2 (germline): DFQATT, SNEGSKA (reference sequence). V was clipped by 5 bases and J by 5 bases, with 9 bases between them. This CDR3 is built from 11 residues. The CDR3 nucleotides are TGCAGTGCTGGGGAGGAGACTGAAGCTTTCTTT. It codes for CSAGEETEAFF.

The chain links TRBV7-6 to TRBJ2-2; 11 bases fit TRBD2. There are 18 residues in the CDR3. V gave up 2 bases and J gave up 0 bases; unmatched junction bases: 5. CDR1 and CDR2 (germline): SGHVS, FNYEAQ. The chain's CDR3 is CASSLMGTSGSNTGELFF. In nucleotides, the CDR3 is TGTGCCAGCAGCTTAATGGGGACTAGCGGTTCGAACACCGGGGAGCTGTTTTTT.

The chain joins TRBV7-8 to TRBJ2-5; TRBD2 is a possible D gene (6 bases). V lost 1 base, J lost 7 bases, and 10 bases lay in between. Germline V CDR1 and CDR2: SGHVS, FQNEAQ. The CDR3 extends over 13 amino acids. This CDR3 reads CASSLEEGGTQYF. The CDR3 bases are TGTGCCAGCAGCTTAGAGGAGGGCGGGACCCAGTACTTC.

The CDR3 sequence is CASSWTLGGEQYF. The CDR3 DNA sequence: TGTGCCAGCAGCTGGACACTCGGGGGCGAGCAGTACTTC. The chain joins TRBV5-6 to TRBJ2-7, with D tentatively TRBD2 (6 bases). Germline values: CDR1 SGHDT, CDR2 YYEEEE. V was cut by 3 bases and J by 6 bases, with 13 bases left in between. This CDR3 is 13 amino acids long.

The chain combines TRBV19 with TRBJ2-5; D may be TRBD2 (6 bases). V was trimmed by 6 bases and J by 2 bases, leaving 19 bases between them. Per the germline V gene, CDR1 is LNHDA and CDR2 is SQIVND (reference sequence). This CDR3 is 16 amino acids long. The CDR3 DNA reads as TGTGCCAGTAGAGATGGGTTTTTTGGGAGGCAAGAGACCCAGTACTTC. As protein: CASRDGFFGRQETQYF. Combining the CDR3 with reference TRBV19 and TRBJ2-5 gives the whole variable domain DGGITQSPKYLFRKEGQNVTLSCEQNLNHDAMYWYRQDPGQGLRLIYYSQIVNDFQKGDIAEGYSVSREKKESFPLTVTSAQKNPTAFYLCASRDGFFGRQETQYFGPGTRLLVL.

The chain employs TRBV6-5 and TRBJ2-7; 9 bases agree with TRBD1. With 8 bases clipped from V and 3 bases from J, the junction kept 8 bases outside the gene matches. This CDR3 comprises 14 residues. The V gene's germline CDR1 is MNHEY and CDR2 SVGAGI. The CDR3 DNA reads as TGTGCCAGCGCGCGGGACAGGGCATACTACGAGCAGTACTTC. It specifies CASARDRAYYEQYF.

The genes are TRBV6-1 and TRBJ2-2; 7 bases align to TRBD1. V trimming: 2 bases; J trimming: 7 bases; junction bases outside the gene matches: 7. CDR3 length equals 15 residues. Germline values: CDR1 MNHNS, CDR2 SASEGT. DNA for the CDR3: TGTGCCAGCAGTGAACCCGGGACAGTCGTCGGGGAGCTGTTTTTT. It yields the protein CASSEPGTVVGELFF.

The chain combines TRBV28 with TRBJ1-3; tentative D call: TRBD1 (6 bases). Looked up from germline, CDR1 is MDHEN and CDR2 is SYDVKM. The V end lost 7 bases, the J end lost 0 bases, and 16 bases lay between the germline ends. The CDR3 has 16 residues. The chain's CDR3 is CASNPTGRLSGNTIYF. CDR3 DNA: TGTGCCAGCAACCCGACAGGCCGCCTCTCTGGAAACACCATATATTTT.

The chain carries TRBV5-4 and TRBJ2-1; 9 bases are a match to TRBD2. The ends lost 2 bases at V and 7 bases at J; junction bases unmatched: 4. CDR1 is SGHNT and CDR2 is YYREEE in the germline V gene (reference sequence). The CDR3 extends over 14 amino acids. The CDR3 loop reads CASSFMRGGNEQFF. The DNA of the CDR3 is TGTGCCAGCAGCTTTATGCGGGGGGGGAATGAGCAGTTCTTC.

The chain employs TRBV18 and TRBJ2-7, with 13 bases lining up with TRBD2. The CDR3 is 16 amino acids. Trimming cost V 3 bases and J 2 bases; bases outside gene matches: 4. Looked up from germline, CDR1 is KGHSH and CDR2 is LQKENI. The CDR3 protein is CASSPRTSGSTYEQYF. In DNA form, the CDR3 reads TGTGCCAGCTCACCGAGGACTAGCGGGAGTACCTACGAGCAGTACTTC.

The rearrangement links TRBV18 to TRBJ1-3; unclear D gene. The germline gives CDR1 KGHSH, CDR2 LQKENI. The V end lost 4 bases, the J end lost 11 bases, and 9 bases lay between the germline ends. This CDR3 comprises 11 residues. CDR3 nucleotides: TGTGCCAGCTCACTTCATGAGTCCATATATTTT. Translation gives CASSLHESIYF.

This chain links TRBV6-6 with TRBJ1-2; TRBD1 matches 8 bases. Germline loops: CDR1 MNHNY, CDR2 SVGAGI (reference sequence). CDR3 length: 16 amino acids. The J segment lost 4 bases and the V segment lost 5 bases, leaving 12 bases of the junction unmatched. The CDR3 reads CASSPYRDRLLYGYTF. The CDR3 nucleotides read TGTGCCAGCAGTCCCTACCGGGACAGGTTACTCTATGGCTACACCTTC.

This chain links TRBV4-1 with TRBJ2-6, with unresolved D. CDR3 length equals 18 residues. Germline V gene sequence: CDR1 MGHRA, CDR2 YSYEKL. V was trimmed by 0 bases and J by 0 bases, leaving 12 bases between them. The CDR3 sequence: CASSQEGSPLSGANVLTF. The CDR3 DNA sequence: TGCGCCAGCAGCCAAGAGGGCAGTCCCCTCTCTGGGGCCAACGTCCTGACTTTC.

The V gene is TRBV6-5, the J gene TRBJ2-7; maybe TRBD1 (6 bases). V was pared by 10 bases and J by 5 bases, with 12 bases between. This CDR3 has 11 residues. Per germline, CDR1 MNHEY and CDR2 SVGAGI. The CDR3 loop reads CATGRGNEQYF. In DNA form, the CDR3 reads TGTGCCACGGGCAGGGGCAACGAGCAGTACTTC.

The chain couples TRBV7-3 to TRBJ2-2, with TRBD2 identical over 7 bases. The germline V gene has CDR1 SGHTA and CDR2 FQGTGA. The CDR3 runs to 16 residues. J was trimmed by 4 bases and V by 1 base; bases with no gene match: 6. The CDR3 loop is CASSLKRGSGTGELFF. The CDR3 region has the DNA TGTGCCAGCAGCTTAAAGCGGGGATCGGGCACCGGGGAGCTGTTTTTT.

This chain connects TRBV2 to TRBJ2-1, with 11 positions matching TRBD2. The CDR3 spans 13 residues. The V gene's germline CDR1 is SNHLY and CDR2 FYNNEI. V was clipped by 7 bases and J by 9 bases; unmatched bases: 5. DNA for the CDR3: TGTGCCAGCAAAACTAGCGGGAGAGCTGAGCAGTTCTTC. Translation: CASKTSGRAEQFF.

The J gene is TRBJ1-1, the V gene TRBV5-5; D unclear. The CDR3 is 13 amino acids. Germline assignment: CDR1 SGHKS and CDR2 YYEKEE (reference sequence). Trimming stripped 4 bases from V and 2 bases from J, with 9 bases between. CDR3 nucleotides: TGTGCCAGCAGCCCCCGGGTAAACACTGAAGCTTTCTTT. It specifies CASSPRVNTEAFF.

The chain recombines TRBV5-1 with TRBJ1-4; 9 nucleotides align to TRBD1. The junction had 3 bases not matched to a gene; V was cut back by 4 bases and J by 8 bases. Per the germline V gene, CDR1 is SGHRS and CDR2 is YFSETQ. This CDR3 has 13 amino acids. CDR3 coding DNA: TGCGCCAGCAGCGGACAGGGGCGAGAAAAACTGTTTTTT. Protein product: CASSGQGREKLFF.

This chain links TRBV6-5 with TRBJ2-7, with TRBD2 matching over 14 bases. Germline V CDR1 and CDR2: MNHEY, SVGAGI. The CDR3 contains 15 residues. V gave up 5 bases and J gave up 7 bases; unmatched junction bases: 7. CDR3 sequence reads: CASSKPGLAGEEQYF. The CDR3 DNA reads TGTGCCAGCAGTAAGCCGGGACTAGCGGGAGAGGAGCAGTACTTC.

This clone showed up just a few times. The rearrangement uses TRBV6-5 and TRBJ1-1, with D uncertain. The CDR3 has 12 residues. Deletions cut 5 bases from V and 0 bases from J, with 4 bases between. Germline assignment: CDR1 MNHEY and CDR2 SVGAGI. The CDR3 coding sequence is TGTGCCAGCAGTACTGTGAACACTGAAGCTTTCTTT. It yields the protein CASSTVNTEAFF.

The chain couples TRBV9 to TRBJ1-5; D perhaps matches TRBD1 (6 bases). With 3 bases removed from V and 7 bases from J, the gap between germline ends came to 14 bases. Germline-derived CDR1 and CDR2 are SGDLS and YYNGEE. There are 14 residues in the CDR3. The CDR3 coding sequence is TGTGCCAGCAGCGCCCACAGGGAACTACAGCCCCAGCATTTT. Translating it yields CASSAHRELQPQHF.